A single sample is the source of the 3 T cell receptor beta chains below, sequenced in a study of spatial heterogeneity in lung cancer. TCRdb re-derived calls from the 5' RACE reads in MiXCR, one entry per CDR3 protein. The sample shows 20,000 to 25,000 distinct CDR3 sequences, 3% to 3.5% of them seen only once. This sample's time point: sample taken at primary tumor resection. Extraction of whole RNA from tumor, nontumor lung or frozen PBMC preceded unsorted sequencing. Specimen: PBMCs, collected at surgery. The source is a female donor with early-stage non-small cell lung cancer.

The chain uses TRBV10-2 and TRBJ1-3; 7 nucleotides line up with TRBD1. The CDR3 length is 16 residues. Germline-derived CDR1 and CDR2 are WSHSY and SAAADI. V shed 3 bases and J 0 bases; nucleotides not matched to a gene: 5. The CDR3 DNA is TGCGCCAGCAGTGATTCGGGACAGAGCTCTGGAAACACCATATATTTT. This gives the protein CASSDSGQSSGNTIYF.

Many counts were recorded for this clonotype. The chain is built from TRBV6-5 and TRBJ2-5; 9 bases align to TRBD2. The CDR3 covers 14 residues. With V trimmed by 6 bases and J by 5 bases, 7 bases remained unmatched. In germline, CDR1 is MNHEY, CDR2 SVGAGI. The CDR3 here is CASRKGTSRETQYF. The DNA for the CDR3 is TGTGCCAGCAGGAAAGGGACTAGCCGGGAGACCCAGTACTTC.

The chain combines TRBV29-1 with TRBJ2-3; 9 nucleotides line up with TRBD2. Germline V gives CDR1 SQVTM, CDR2 ANQGSEA. J gave up 5 bases and V 0 bases, and 12 bases lay outside the gene matches. The CDR3 covers 17 residues. CDR3 nucleotides: TGCAGCGTTGAAGAGGGGGCTAGCGGGGCCCACGTAGATACGCAGTATTTT. As protein: CSVEEGASGAHVDTQYF.